The present T cell receptor beta chain was sequenced within a study of blood T cell repertoires in COVID-19. The germline V gene encodes CDR1 ENHRY and CDR2 SYGVKD. The trim removed 5 bases at V and 2 bases at J, leaving 8 bases unmatched. CDR3 length: 15 amino acids. TCRdb's copy holds only in-frame clones and misses some; the assay was immunoSEQ multiplex PCR. The sample shows 150,000 to 200,000 clones, approximately 87% of them seen only once. The sequence was collected from a woman in her 70s with COVID-19, enrolled during active disease. The chain links TRBV10-3 to TRBJ2-7, with TRBD1 identical over 8 bases. The sample was peripheral blood. The CDR3 is CAISSSGTGTYEQYF. The CDR3 region has the DNA TGTGCCATCAGTAGTTCCGGGACAGGTACCTACGAGCAGTACTTC.